The T cell receptor beta chain under discussion was sequenced for a study of Graves' ophthalmopathy and Graves' hyperthyroidism. RNA transcripts served as template for amplifying TCR beta CDR3 sequences. RT-PCR with HTBI primers came first, then second-round multiplex PCR. Via MiXCR, TCRdb re-called the multiplex PCR reads, giving one row per CDR3 protein. The table lists about 370,000 distinct CDR3 sequences, 15% to 20% of them singletons, with 2.4% in the top ten. Germline values: CDR1 MDHEN, CDR2 SYDVKM. The CDR3 length is 13 residues. The V and J ends lost 2 bases and 7 bases, in that order; junction bases with no gene match: 5. At least ten counts were recorded for this clonotype. As the CDR3 is not closed by the conserved phenylalanine or tryptophan, this likely results from a read error.

Sequences were obtained from peripheral blood. The receptor comes from an adult woman with stable Graves' hyperthyroidism. The chain joins TRBV28 to TRBJ2-7, with 7 bases fitting TRBD1. Written as DNA, the CDR3 is TGTGCCAGCAGTTTAACAGGGGTGGGTGAGCAGTACCTC. As protein: CASSLTGVGEQYL.